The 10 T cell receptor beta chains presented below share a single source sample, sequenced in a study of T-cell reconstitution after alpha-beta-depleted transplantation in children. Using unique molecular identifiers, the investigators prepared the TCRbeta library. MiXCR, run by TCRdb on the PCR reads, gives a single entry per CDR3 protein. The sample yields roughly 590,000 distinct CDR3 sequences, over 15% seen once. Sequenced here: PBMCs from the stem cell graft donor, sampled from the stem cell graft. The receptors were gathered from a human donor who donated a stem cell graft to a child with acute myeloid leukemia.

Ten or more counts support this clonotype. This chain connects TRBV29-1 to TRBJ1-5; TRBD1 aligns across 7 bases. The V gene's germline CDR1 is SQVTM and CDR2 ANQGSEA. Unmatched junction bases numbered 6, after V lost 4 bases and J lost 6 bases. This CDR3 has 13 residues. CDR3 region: CSVGQGEAQPQHF. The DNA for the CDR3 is TGCAGCGTTGGCCAGGGGGAGGCTCAGCCCCAGCATTTT.

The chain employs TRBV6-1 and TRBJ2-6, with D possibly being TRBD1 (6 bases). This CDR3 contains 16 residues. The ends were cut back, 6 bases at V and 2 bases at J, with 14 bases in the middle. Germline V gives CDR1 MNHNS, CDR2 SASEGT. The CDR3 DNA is TGTGCCAGCAGGGACACCCGGACAGCTGGGGCCAACGTCCTGACTTTC. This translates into CASRDTRTAGANVLTF.

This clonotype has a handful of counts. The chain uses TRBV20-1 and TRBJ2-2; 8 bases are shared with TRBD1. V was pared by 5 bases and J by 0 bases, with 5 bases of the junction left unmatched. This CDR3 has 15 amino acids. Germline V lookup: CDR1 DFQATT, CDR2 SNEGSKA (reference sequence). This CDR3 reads CSARDRRSNTGELFF. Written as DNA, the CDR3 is TGCAGTGCTCGGGACAGGCGATCGAACACCGGGGAGCTGTTTTTT.

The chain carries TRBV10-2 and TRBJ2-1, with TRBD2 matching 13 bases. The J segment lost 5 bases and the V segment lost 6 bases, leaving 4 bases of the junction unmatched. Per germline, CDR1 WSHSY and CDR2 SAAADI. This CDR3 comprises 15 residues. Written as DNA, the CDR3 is TGCGCCAGCAGCTTGACTAGCGGGGGGCACAATGAGCAGTTCTTC. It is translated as CASSLTSGGHNEQFF.

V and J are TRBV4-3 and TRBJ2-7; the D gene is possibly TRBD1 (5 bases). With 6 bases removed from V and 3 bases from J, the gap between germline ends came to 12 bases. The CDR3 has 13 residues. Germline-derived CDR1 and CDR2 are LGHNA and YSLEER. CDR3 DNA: TGCGCCAGCAGTCAGGGAATGGGCTACGAGCAGTACTTC. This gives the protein CASSQGMGYEQYF.

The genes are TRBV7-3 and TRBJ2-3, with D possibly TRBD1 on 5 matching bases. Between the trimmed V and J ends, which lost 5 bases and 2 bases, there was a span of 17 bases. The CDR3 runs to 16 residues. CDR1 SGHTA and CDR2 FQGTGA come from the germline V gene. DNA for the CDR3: TGTGCCAGCAGCGTCACCTATGGGGCGCACACAGATACGCAGTATTTT. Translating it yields CASSVTYGAHTDTQYF.

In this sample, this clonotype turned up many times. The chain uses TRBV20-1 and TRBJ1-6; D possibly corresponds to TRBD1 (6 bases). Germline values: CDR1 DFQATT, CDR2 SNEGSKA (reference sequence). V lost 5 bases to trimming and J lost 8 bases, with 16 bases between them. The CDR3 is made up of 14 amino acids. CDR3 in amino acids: CSAPDKTGDSPLHF. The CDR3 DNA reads TGCAGTGCTCCCGATAAGACAGGAGATTCACCCCTCCACTTT.

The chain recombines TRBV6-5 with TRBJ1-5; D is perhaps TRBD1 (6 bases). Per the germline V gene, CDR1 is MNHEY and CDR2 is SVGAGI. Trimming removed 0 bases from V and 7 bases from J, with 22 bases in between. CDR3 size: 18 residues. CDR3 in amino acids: CASSYSGPRTGTSQPQHF. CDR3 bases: TGTGCCAGCAGTTACTCGGGCCCCCGCACAGGGACGTCGCAGCCCCAGCATTTT.

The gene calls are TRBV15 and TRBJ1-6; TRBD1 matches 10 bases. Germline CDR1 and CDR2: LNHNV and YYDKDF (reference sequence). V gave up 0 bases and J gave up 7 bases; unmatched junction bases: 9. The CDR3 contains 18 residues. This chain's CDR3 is CATSREAAGTGANSPLHF. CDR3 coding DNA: TGTGCCACCAGCAGAGAAGCAGCAGGGACAGGGGCAAATTCACCCCTCCACTTT.

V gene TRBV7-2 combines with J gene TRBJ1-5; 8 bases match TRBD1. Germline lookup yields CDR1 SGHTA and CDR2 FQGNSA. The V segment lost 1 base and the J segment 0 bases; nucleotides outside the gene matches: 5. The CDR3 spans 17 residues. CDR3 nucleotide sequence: TGTGCCAGCAGCTTAGGGGGGACAGGTGATAGCAATCAGCCCCAGCATTTT. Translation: CASSLGGTGDSNQPQHF.